Presented here are 31 T cell receptor beta chains from one specimen sequenced in a study of OX40 agonist ivuxolimab in advanced cancers. Libraries came from the immunoSEQ multiplex PCR assay. The table was pulled from immuneACCESS by TCRdb, which kept in-frame rearrangements only. Such tables lose some clones; where checked, under half of the loss comes from unresolved V genes, and the rest has no known cause. Recorded for this sample are 20,000 to 25,000 clones; 80% to 90% of them occurred a single time. Jointly, the top ten make up roughly 16% of the sample. Sequenced here: CD4+ or CD8+ T cells sorted from blood, sampled in a trial of the OX40 agonist ivuxolimab. These receptor sequences come from an adult with an advanced solid tumor such as melanoma, head and neck, liver or kidney cancer.

The chain has TRBV7-9 and TRBJ1-4; the D gene is possibly TRBD1 (6 bases). The length of the CDR3 is 18 residues. Germline V CDR1 and CDR2: SEHNR, FQNEAQ (reference sequence). Trimming took off 6 bases at V and 6 bases at J, with 26 bases between the two ends. In DNA form, the CDR3 reads TGTGCCAGCAGGACACCGACAGGTTCCAAAGAGGGGGATGAAAAACTGTTTTTT. It codes for CASRTPTGSKEGDEKLFF.

The gene calls are TRBV29-1 and TRBJ1-3; 10 bases are a match to TRBD1. The CDR3 has 16 amino acids. Germline loops: CDR1 SQVTM, CDR2 ANQGSEA. V shed 6 bases and J 2 bases; nucleotides not matched to a gene: 10. CDR3 in amino acids: CSVAGTGANAGNTIYF. For the CDR3, the DNA is TGCAGCGTGGCCGGGACAGGGGCAAACGCTGGAAACACCATATATTTT.

The chain uses TRBV27 and TRBJ1-1, with D possibly TRBD1 on 5 matching bases. Per the germline V gene, CDR1 is MNHEY and CDR2 is SMNVEV (reference sequence). The CDR3 has 13 residues. V gave up 1 base and J gave up 6 bases, with 9 bases separating them. The CDR3 reads CASSLLGAAEAFF. In nucleotides, the CDR3 is TGTGCCAGCAGTTTATTAGGGGCTGCTGAAGCTTTCTTT.

The chain carries TRBV19 and TRBJ2-7; 9 bases align to TRBD1. CDR3 length equals 14 residues. The V gene end was trimmed by 3 bases and the J gene end by 3 bases; junction bases not matched to a gene: 3. CDR1 and CDR2 (germline): LNHDA, SQIVND (reference sequence). This chain's CDR3 is CASSIGTGNYEQYF. CDR3 in DNA: TGTGCCAGTAGTATCGGGACAGGGAACTACGAGCAGTACTTC.

This rearrangement joins TRBV11-1 to TRBJ2-7; 12 bases are a match to TRBD1. CDR3 length: 19 amino acids. V was pared by 5 bases and J by 4 bases, with 18 bases of the junction left unmatched. Germline CDR1 and CDR2: SGHAT and FQDESV (reference sequence). CDR3 bases: TGTGCCAGCAGCAACACCTGGGGCGGGACAGGGGGCATCGGGTACGAGCAGTACTTC. This encodes CASSNTWGGTGGIGYEQYF.

This chain links TRBV14 with TRBJ2-7; TRBD2 matches at 15 bases. The V and J ends lost 4 bases and 0 bases, in that order; junction bases with no gene match: 7. In germline, CDR1 is SGHDN, CDR2 FVKESK. CDR3 length: 18 amino acids. The CDR3 nucleotides are TGTGCCAGCAGCCTGGGGACTAGCGGGGGGTTCTTCTCCTACGAGCAGTACTTC. This encodes CASSLGTSGGFFSYEQYF.

This clone has a single count. The V gene is TRBV18, the J gene TRBJ2-5, with D perhaps matching TRBD1 (5 bases). Germline V gives CDR1 KGHSH, CDR2 LQKENI. Between the trimmed V and J ends, which lost 2 bases and 5 bases, there was a span of 12 bases. This CDR3 is built from 14 residues. The CDR3 bases are TGTGCCAGCTCACCAAGGGGAACGTTGGAGACCCAGTACTTC. As protein: CASSPRGTLETQYF.

The chain joins TRBV5-8 to TRBJ2-7; no firm D call. The CDR3 totals 11 residues. V was shortened by 3 bases and J by 6 bases, with 7 bases between the two germline ends. CDR1 and CDR2 from the germline V gene are SGHTS and YDEGEE. The DNA for the CDR3 is TGTGCCAGCAGCTACAGACTCGAGCAGTACTTC. Translated: CASSYRLEQYF.

V usage is TRBV5-5 and J usage is TRBJ1-1; perhaps TRBD1 as D (5 bases). Germline loops: CDR1 SGHKS, CDR2 YYEKEE (reference sequence). V lost 4 bases to trimming and J lost 1 base, with 14 bases between them. The CDR3 is 15 residues long. The CDR3 nucleotides read TGTGCCAGCAGCCCACAGGTGGCCAGGAACACTGAAGCTTTCTTT. The encoded protein is CASSPQVARNTEAFF.

The gene calls are TRBV15 and TRBJ2-7; D is perhaps TRBD2 (6 bases). The CDR3 contains 14 residues. Trimming cost V 4 bases and J 3 bases, with 13 bases left between them. Per germline, CDR1 LNHNV and CDR2 YYDKDF (reference sequence). DNA of the CDR3: TGTGCCACCAGCACCACCGGGACTCTCTACGAGCAGTACTTC. Its translation is CATSTTGTLYEQYF.

The chain links TRBV4-1 to TRBJ2-3; tentatively, D is TRBD1 or TRBD2 (5 bases each). Germline assignment: CDR1 MGHRA and CDR2 YSYEKL. The CDR3 is 17 residues long. Trimming took off 3 bases at V and 5 bases at J, with 21 bases between the two ends. In DNA form, the CDR3 reads TGCGCCAGCAGCCATCCCACCGGGACCCCTTACGAAGATACGCAGTATTTT. It specifies CASSHPTGTPYEDTQYF.

The chain joins TRBV6-4 to TRBJ1-1; D call uncertain. V was pared by 0 bases and J by 4 bases, with 9 bases between. CDR1 and CDR2 (germline): MRHNA, SNTAGT. CDR3 size: 14 residues. The CDR3 sequence is CASSDSGVSTEAFF. CDR3 bases: TGTGCCAGCAGTGACTCAGGAGTCTCCACTGAAGCTTTCTTT.

The J gene is TRBJ2-7, the V gene TRBV11-2; D remains unclear. CDR1 is SGHAT, CDR2 FQNNGV, per germline. This CDR3 spans 12 amino acids. V was pared by 3 bases and J by 6 bases, with 9 bases between. The CDR3 DNA reads as TGTGCCAGCAGCTTTTCCCCGGGCGAGCAGTACTTC. Protein product: CASSFSPGEQYF. Full variable domain (remainder filled in from reference TRBV11-2 and TRBJ2-7): EAGVAQSPRYKIIEKRQSVAFWCNPISGHATLYWYQQILGQGPKLLIQFQNNGVVDDSQLPKDRFSAERLKGVDSTLKIQPAKLEDSAVYLCASSFSPGEQYFGPGTRLTVT.

There are a few counts of this clone. The V gene is TRBV19, the J gene TRBJ1-5; TRBD1 is a possible D gene (5 bases). V was pared by 10 bases and J by 1 base, with 14 bases between. Germline CDR1 and CDR2: LNHDA and SQIVND (reference sequence). This CDR3 spans 14 amino acids. The CDR3 sequence is CATKLGQSNQPQHF. CDR3 coding DNA: TGTGCCACTAAATTGGGGCAGAGCAATCAGCCCCAGCATTTT.

The chain has TRBV5-8 and TRBJ1-5, with D unclear. The CDR3 spans 14 residues. V lost 2 bases and J 7 bases, leaving 13 bases between the germline ends. CDR1 and CDR2 from the germline V gene are SGHTS and YDEGEE. This chain's CDR3 is CASSFSISLQPQHF. The DNA for the CDR3 is TGTGCCAGCAGCTTTAGCATATCGCTCCAGCCCCAGCATTTT.

This rearrangement joins TRBV5-6 to TRBJ1-2; D gene unclear. The V end was cut by 1 base, the J end by 6 bases, with 7 bases between. CDR1 SGHDT and CDR2 YYEEEE come from the germline V gene. The CDR3 has 12 residues. The CDR3: CASSLLQNGYTF. For the CDR3, the DNA is TGTGCCAGCAGCTTGCTCCAGAATGGCTACACCTTC.

This chain links TRBV11-2 with TRBJ2-1; D is perhaps TRBD1 or TRBD2 (5 bases each). This CDR3 is 15 amino acids long. The germline V gene has CDR1 SGHAT and CDR2 FQNNGV. The V end was cut by 3 bases, the J end by 8 bases, with 17 bases between. CDR3 sequence: CASSFTYGARDEQFF. Written as DNA, the CDR3 is TGTGCCAGCAGCTTTACGTACGGGGCGCGGGATGAGCAGTTCTTC.

The chain has TRBV5-4 and TRBJ1-1, with no clear D. This CDR3 is built from 12 residues. V was trimmed by 3 bases and J by 0 bases, leaving 3 bases between them. The V gene's germline CDR1 is SGHNT and CDR2 YYREEE (reference sequence). In DNA form, the CDR3 reads TGTGCCAGCAGCTATATGAACACTGAAGCTTTCTTT. Translation gives CASSYMNTEAFF.

The sample holds a few counts of this clone. V is TRBV30 and J is TRBJ2-3; D is perhaps TRBD2 (6 bases). Per the germline V gene, CDR1 is GTSNPN and CDR2 is SVGIG (reference sequence). V was pared by 2 bases and J by 3 bases, with 12 bases between. CDR3 length: 14 residues. The CDR3 loop is CAWSRAGRTDTQYF. The CDR3 DNA reads TGTGCCTGGAGTCGAGCGGGTAGAACAGATACGCAGTATTTT.

The DNA for the CDR3 is TGTGCCAGCTCCTGGGGGGCAGGTGGATATAATTCACCCCTCCACTTT. This codes for CASSWGAGGYNSPLHF. This rearrangement joins TRBV25-1 to TRBJ1-6; TRBD1 is a possible D gene (6 bases). The CDR3 consists of 16 residues. Trimming shortened V by 8 bases and J by 4 bases, and 18 bases separated the two germline ends. Germline values: CDR1 MGHDK, CDR2 SYGVNS.

The V and J genes are TRBV10-1 and TRBJ1-4; possibly TRBD1 for D (5 bases). Germline values: CDR1 WNHNN, CDR2 SYGVQD (reference sequence). Trimming cost V 3 bases and J 3 bases, with 17 bases left between them. CDR3 length: 17 amino acids. CDR3 sequence reads: CASSEIVGDRANEKLFF. The CDR3 DNA follows: TGCGCCAGCAGTGAAATCGTCGGGGACCGAGCTAATGAAAAACTGTTTTTT.

The chain combines TRBV30 with TRBJ1-6; tentative D call: TRBD1 (6 bases). The CDR3 has 15 amino acids. The germline V gene encodes CDR1 GTSNPN and CDR2 SVGIG (reference sequence). The V end lost 2 bases, the J end lost 7 bases, and 15 bases lay between the germline ends. The chain's CDR3 is CAWSTPQGKNSPLHF. In nucleotides, the CDR3 is TGTGCCTGGAGTACCCCCCAGGGGAAGAATTCACCCCTCCACTTT.

The chain uses TRBV2 and TRBJ2-1, with a weak D call TRBD2 (7 bases). V was cut by 4 bases and J by 3 bases, with 16 bases left in between. This CDR3 region has 16 residues. CDR1 and CDR2 (germline): SNHLY, FYNNEI. CDR3 DNA sequence: TGTGCCAGCAGTGGCACTACGGGGGGCTTCTACAATGAGCAGTTCTTC. Translated, it gives CASSGTTGGFYNEQFF.

This clone was counted a single time. The chain couples TRBV6-5 to TRBJ2-1, with 9 positions matching TRBD1. J was trimmed by 5 bases and V by 7 bases; bases with no gene match: 6. The CDR3 runs to 14 residues. Germline CDR1 MNHEY, CDR2 SVGAGI. CDR3 sequence reads: CASTLGTGNNEQFF. For the CDR3, the DNA is TGTGCCAGCACCTTGGGGACAGGGAACAATGAGCAGTTCTTC.

This chain connects TRBV19 to TRBJ1-2; D is unresolved. The germline CDR1 and CDR2 sequences are LNHDA and SQIVND (reference sequence). The CDR3 spans 15 residues. Trimming removed 4 bases from V and 7 bases from J, with 19 bases in between. CDR3 nucleotide sequence: TGTGCCAGTAGTACTAGCTGGTCGAGCGAGCCTGGCTACACCTTC. Its protein product is CASSTSWSSEPGYTF.

This sequence joins TRBV18 and TRBJ1-4; D unclear. This CDR3 comprises 17 residues. CDR1 is KGHSH and CDR2 is LQKENI in the germline V gene. V shed 3 bases and J shed 1 base, with 15 bases lying between them. The CDR3, as DNA: TGTGCCAGCTCACCTGTAAGAAAGGGTGGAACTAATGAAAAACTGTTTTTT. Its translation is CASSPVRKGGTNEKLFF. Variable domain in full (rest from reference TRBV18 and TRBJ1-4): NAGVMQNPRHLVRRRGQEARLRCSPMKGHSHVYWYRQLPEEGLKFMVYLQKENIIDESGMPKERFSAEFPKEGPSILRIQQVVRGDSAAYFCASSPVRKGGTNEKLFFGSGTQLSVL.

The V gene is TRBV11-3, the J gene TRBJ1-2, with D possibly being TRBD1 (6 bases). The CDR3 is made up of 13 amino acids. The germline V and J ends were trimmed by 3 bases and 8 bases, with 13 bases remaining between them. Germline CDR1 is SGHNT and CDR2 is YENEEA. CDR3 sequence: CASSLTRGDGYTF. CDR3 DNA sequence: TGTGCCAGCAGCTTGACGAGGGGGGACGGCTACACCTTC. Drawing the rest from reference TRBV11-3 and TRBJ1-2, the complete variable domain is EAGVVQSPRYKIIEKKQPVAFWCNPISGHNTLYWYLQNLGQGPELLIRYENEEAVDDSQLPKDRFSAERLKGVDSTLKIQPAELGDSAVYLCASSLTRGDGYTFGSGTRLTVV.

The rearrangement uses TRBV5-5 and TRBJ2-3; 10 bases match TRBD1. CDR1 and CDR2 from the germline V gene are SGHKS and YYEKEE (reference sequence). The CDR3 runs 17 residues. The V and J ends lost 0 bases and 4 bases, in that order; junction bases with no gene match: 8. This CDR3 reads CASSLGAGTGVADTQYF. In DNA form, the CDR3 reads TGTGCCAGCAGCTTGGGGGCCGGGACAGGGGTGGCAGATACGCAGTATTTT. Based on the CDR3 plus reference TRBV5-5 and TRBJ2-3, the full variable domain is DAGVTQSPTHLIKTRGQQVTLRCSPISGHKSVSWYQQVLGQGPQFIFQYYEKEERGRGNFPDRFSARQFPNYSSELNVNALLLGDSALYLCASSLGAGTGVADTQYFGPGTRLTVL.

The rearrangement links TRBV5-1 to TRBJ2-2; no definite D call. V was shortened by 3 bases and J by 1 base, with 1 base between the two germline ends. The CDR3 runs to 12 residues. Germline loops: CDR1 SGHRS, CDR2 YFSETQ. The CDR3 protein is CASSWNTGELFF. DNA of the CDR3: TGCGCCAGCAGCTGGAACACCGGGGAGCTGTTTTTT.

This clone was counted between two and nine times. This chain connects TRBV10-3 to TRBJ1-4; TRBD1 might be the D (6 bases). Germline lookup yields CDR1 ENHRY and CDR2 SYGVKD. The V end was cut by 0 bases, the J end by 3 bases, with 8 bases between. This CDR3 comprises 15 residues. The DNA of the CDR3 is TGTGCCATCAGTGAGTCGGGGGCAGCTAATGAAAAACTGTTTTTT. It yields the protein CAISESGAANEKLFF.

DNA of the CDR3: TGTGCCAGCAGGCGGACAGGGAACACTGAAGCTTTCTTT. The encoded protein is CASRRTGNTEAFF. The chain recombines TRBV6-5 with TRBJ1-1; TRBD1 matches 7 bases. Germline CDR1 is MNHEY and CDR2 is SVGAGI. The CDR3 runs 13 residues. The V segment lost 6 bases and the J segment 1 base; nucleotides outside the gene matches: 2.